This TCR beta chain was captured by sequencing in a study of cytomegalovirus exposure and HLA in healthy donors. Sequencing used immunoSEQ multiplex PCR; TCRdb keeps in-frame clones, though not all of them. The table records about 170,000 clones, roughly 96% of them present only once. Germline V CDR1 and CDR2: SQVTM, ANQGSEA. The V and J ends lost 2 bases and 4 bases respectively, with 10 bases between them. CDR3 size: 13 residues. The source of this sequence is a woman younger than 30 in good health and CMV-seronegative. The chain has TRBV29-1 and TRBJ2-3; the D is unclear. The source material was PBMCs. The CDR3 protein is CSVERGVSDTQYF. CDR3 in DNA: TGCAGCGTTGAAAGAGGAGTATCAGATACGCAGTATTTT.